The 26 T cell receptor beta chains below all came from one sample that was sequenced in a study of T cell responses to AZD1222 COVID-19 vaccine. TCRdb's copy holds only in-frame clones and misses some; the assay was immunoSEQ multiplex PCR. The table records 100,000 to 150,000 clones, around nine tenths of them present only once. The source was peripheral blood, collected on day 0 of AZD1222 vaccination. Receptors originate from an adult in good health.

The V call is TRBV18, the J call TRBJ2-2; TRBD1 agrees at 7 bases. In germline, CDR1 is KGHSH, CDR2 LQKENI. V gave up 8 bases and J gave up 1 base; unmatched junction bases: 1. CDR3 length: 13 residues. This chain's CDR3 is CASGTVNTGELFF. DNA of the CDR3: TGTGCCAGCGGGACAGTGAACACCGGGGAGCTGTTTTTT.

This chain connects TRBV10-3 to TRBJ1-1, with D maybe TRBD1 (5 bases). The V end was cut by 7 bases, the J end by 3 bases, with 15 bases between. CDR1 is ENHRY, CDR2 SYGVKD, per germline. This CDR3 spans 14 amino acids. This CDR3 is CAITQRGSDTEAFF. The CDR3 DNA follows: TGTGCCATCACCCAGAGGGGCTCGGACACTGAAGCTTTCTTT.

This chain joins TRBV7-3 and TRBJ1-2; D is perhaps TRBD1 (6 bases). With 1 base removed from V and 6 bases from J, the gap between germline ends came to 9 bases. CDR3 size: 13 residues. In germline, CDR1 is SGHTA, CDR2 FQGTGA. The CDR3 nucleotides are TGTGCCAGCAGCTTAAATCCAGGGGATGGCTACACCTTC. Translating it yields CASSLNPGDGYTF.

The chain is built from TRBV18 and TRBJ1-3, with D possibly TRBD1 on 6 matching bases. V lost 2 bases, J lost 1 base, and 12 bases lay in between. Germline V lookup: CDR1 KGHSH, CDR2 LQKENI. This CDR3 has 16 residues. This CDR3 is CASSPIGGLSGNTIYF. The CDR3 DNA reads TGTGCCAGCTCACCAATTGGGGGCTTGTCTGGAAACACCATATATTTT.

The CDR3 DNA is TGCGCCAGCAGCGATCAGGACAGGGTGAACACTGAAGCTTTCTTT. Translation gives CASSDQDRVNTEAFF. The chain is built from TRBV4-3 and TRBJ1-1; 8 bases match TRBD1. The CDR3 consists of 15 residues. Germline V lookup: CDR1 LGHNA, CDR2 YSLEER. V shed 5 bases and J 0 bases; nucleotides not matched to a gene: 5.

This chain links TRBV6-5 with TRBJ1-1, with D unclear. The ends were cut back, 5 bases at V and 8 bases at J, with 18 bases in the middle. Per germline, CDR1 MNHEY and CDR2 SVGAGI. The length of the CDR3 is 14 residues. CDR3 DNA sequence: TGTGCCAGCAGTACCCACGAGGGAGGGCTAGAAGCTTTCTTT. The encoded protein is CASSTHEGGLEAFF.

The chain couples TRBV12-5 to TRBJ2-2; 8 bases fit TRBD1. Trimming at V came to 6 bases and at J to 7 bases, leaving 10 bases not matched to a gene. Germline CDR1 reads LGHNT; CDR2 reads FRNRAP. The CDR3 spans 15 residues. CDR3 DNA: TGTGCTAGTGGACCAGACAGGGGAAGGGGCGGGGAGCTGTTTTTT. Its protein is CASGPDRGRGGELFF.

This clone was picked up one time. This chain links TRBV6-1 with TRBJ2-5; 9 bases agree with TRBD2. The CDR3 has 16 amino acids. Germline V gene data show CDR1 as MNHNS and CDR2 as SASEGT. V shed 3 bases and J 0 bases; nucleotides not matched to a gene: 5. CDR3 sequence reads: CASSDPSGGHQETQYF. CDR3 sequence (DNA): TGTGCCAGCAGTGACCCCAGCGGGGGGCACCAAGAGACCCAGTACTTC.

The CDR3 loop reads CASSMGHGTDTQYF. CDR3 sequence (DNA): TGTGCCAGTAGTATGGGACATGGGACAGATACGCAGTATTTT. The V gene is TRBV19, the J gene TRBJ2-3, with a weak D call TRBD1 (6 bases). Per the germline V gene, CDR1 is LNHDA and CDR2 is SQIVND (reference sequence). This CDR3 spans 14 amino acids. Trimming pared 3 bases from V and 3 bases from J, leaving 10 bases between.

This chain uses TRBV6-5 with TRBJ1-6; D is perhaps TRBD1 (6 bases). Germline V lookup: CDR1 MNHEY, CDR2 SVGAGI. The CDR3 has 15 amino acids. Trimming took 4 bases from V and 7 from J, leaving 14 bases between them. CDR3 region: CASSFSRGGNSPLHF. As DNA, the CDR3 is TGTGCCAGCAGTTTTTCGAGGGGGGGAAATTCACCCCTCCACTTT.

The rearrangement uses TRBV7-2 and TRBJ1-2, with D possibly TRBD1 on 5 matching bases. The germline CDR1 and CDR2 sequences are SGHTA and FQGNSA. Trimming took 5 bases from V and 5 from J, leaving 12 bases between them. The CDR3 is 13 amino acids. CDR3 nucleotides: TGTGCCAGCAGCCCAACGGGGGATTATGGCTACACCTTC. The encoded protein is CASSPTGDYGYTF. Full variable domain (missing parts from reference TRBV7-2 and TRBJ1-2): GAGVSQSPSNKVTEKGKDVELRCDPISGHTALYWYRQSLGQGLEFLIYFQGNSAPDKSGLPSDRFSAERTGGSVSTLTIQRTQQEDSAVYLCASSPTGDYGYTFGSGTRLTVV.

CDR3: CASSEVPENSPLHF. CDR3 sequence (DNA): TGTGCCAGCAGTGAAGTACCAGAAAATTCACCCCTCCACTTT. The V and J genes are TRBV2 and TRBJ1-6; unclear D gene. The V gene's germline CDR1 is SNHLY and CDR2 FYNNEI. There are 14 residues in the CDR3. V was shortened by 1 base and J by 7 bases, with 8 bases between the two germline ends.

The chain combines TRBV24-1 with TRBJ2-2; no reliable D call. The germline V gene has CDR1 KGHDR and CDR2 SFDVKD. There are 13 residues in the CDR3. V was trimmed by 0 bases and J by 6 bases, leaving 4 bases between them. The CDR3 nucleotides read TGTGCCACCAGTGATTTGCCCTCCGGGGAGCTGTTTTTT. It is translated as CATSDLPSGELFF.

V gene TRBV13 combines with J gene TRBJ1-2; weak D call: TRBD1 (5 bases). There are 10 residues in the CDR3. Germline values: CDR1 PRHDT, CDR2 FYEKMQ (reference sequence). The CDR3 DNA reads as TGTCCAGGGTGGTTAGGGGGCTACACCTTC. Translated: CPGWLGGYTF.

The CDR3 region is CASSLAPPGANTGELFF. In DNA, the CDR3 is TGCGCCAGCAGCTTAGCCCCCCCAGGAGCAAACACCGGGGAGCTGTTTTTT. This chain uses TRBV5-1 with TRBJ2-2; D is ambiguous. V gave up 2 bases and J gave up 2 bases, with 16 bases separating them. Germline values: CDR1 SGHRS, CDR2 YFSETQ. The CDR3 consists of 17 residues.

The genes are TRBV18 and TRBJ1-4, with a possible D match to TRBD1 (5 bases). V was clipped by 4 bases and J by 8 bases, with 20 bases between them. CDR3 length equals 16 residues. The germline V gene encodes CDR1 KGHSH and CDR2 LQKENI. CDR3 loop: CASSLNRPQGGEKLFF. CDR3 bases: TGTGCCAGCTCACTAAATCGTCCCCAGGGTGGGGAAAAACTGTTTTTT.

DNA of the CDR3: TGTGCCAGCAGCCAAGACTTAACAGGGGGAGCAGATACGCAGTATTTT. Its protein product is CASSQDLTGGADTQYF. This sequence joins TRBV3-1 (or the pseudogene TRBV3-2) and TRBJ2-3; 8 nucleotides match TRBD1. CDR1 is LGHDT and CDR2 is YNNKEL in the germline V gene (reference sequence). V dropped 0 bases and J dropped 4; count of bases not matched to a gene: 6. This CDR3 has 16 amino acids.

The chain has TRBV20-1 and TRBJ1-2; D ambiguous. V was cut by 6 bases and J by 4 bases, with 9 bases left in between. The CDR3 sequence is 11 residues long. CDR1 and CDR2 from the germline V gene are DFQATT and SNEGSKA (reference sequence). The CDR3 region has the DNA TGCAGTGCGCGAGAGTTCTATGGCTACACCTTC. Its protein is CSAREFYGYTF.

On this clone: One end of the junction fails to match germline, which may point to a read error. The CDR3 loop is CASILANRGEKGYTF. Here the CDR3 DNA reads TGTGCCAGCATTTTAGCCAACAGGGGGGAAAAGGGCTACACCTTC. The genes are TRBV28 and TRBJ1-2; TRBD1 aligns across 8 bases. The CDR3 length is 15 residues. Germline V gene lookup returns CDR1 MDHEN and CDR2 SYDVKM.

The genes are TRBV5-1 and TRBJ1-1, with TRBD1 matching 8 bases. The germline V gene encodes CDR1 SGHRS and CDR2 YFSETQ. The length of the CDR3 is 13 residues. V dropped 7 bases and J dropped 1; count of bases not matched to a gene: 3. The CDR3 loop is CASQGQANTEAFF. The CDR3, as DNA: TGCGCCAGCCAGGGACAGGCGAACACTGAAGCTTTCTTT.

The chain combines TRBV4-3 with TRBJ2-3; a possible D gene is TRBD2 (5 bases). Germline V gives CDR1 LGHNA, CDR2 YSLEER. V was clipped by 1 base and J by 8 bases, with 10 bases between them. CDR3 length: 13 residues. In DNA, the CDR3 is TGCGCCAGCAGCCAAGTTGCGGGCGGTACGCAGTATTTT. This codes for CASSQVAGGTQYF.

This chain joins TRBV6-2 or TRBV6-3 and TRBJ1-1, with 12 bases that match TRBD1. The CDR3 is 15 residues long. Per germline, CDR1 MNHEY and CDR2 SVGEGT. The J segment lost 6 bases and the V segment lost 6 bases, leaving 8 bases of the junction unmatched. In DNA, the CDR3 is TGTGCCAGCAGCCAGGGACAGGGGGCAATATCTGAAGCTTTCTTT. Amino acids: CASSQGQGAISEAFF.

V gene TRBV23-1 combines with J gene TRBJ1-2, with a tentative D call TRBD1 (6 bases). TRBV23-1 is an ORF; its function is uncertain. Deletions cut 2 bases from V and 2 bases from J, with 6 bases between. The CDR3 has 13 amino acids. In DNA, the CDR3 is TGCGCCAGCAGTCAACAGGGGAACTATGGCTACACCTTC. Residues: CASSQQGNYGYTF.

This clone appeared a single time. Germline is not matched at one junction end, which may reflect a read error. The genes are TRBV7-7 and TRBJ2-1; D remains ambiguous. The CDR3 totals 13 residues. The V gene's germline CDR1 is SSHAT and CDR2 FNYEAQ (reference sequence). CDR3 amino acids: CASSPQASNEQFF. CDR3 sequence (DNA): TGTGCTAGCAGCCCCCAGGCGAGCAATGAGCAGTTCTTC.

This chain uses TRBV4-2 with TRBJ2-3, with D maybe TRBD2 (6 bases). Trimming pared 5 bases from V and 6 bases from J, leaving 18 bases between. Germline CDR1 is LGHNA and CDR2 is YNFKEQ. The CDR3 is made up of 15 amino acids. The DNA of the CDR3 is TGTGCCAGCAGCACTGTTGGGGGGAGCAGGGATACGCAGTATTTT. Amino acids: CASSTVGGSRDTQYF.

This rearrangement joins TRBV19 to TRBJ1-2; D gene uncertain. Trimming took off 5 bases at V and 4 bases at J, with 14 bases between the two ends. CDR3 size: 14 residues. Germline V gives CDR1 LNHDA, CDR2 SQIVND (reference sequence). The CDR3 DNA is TGTGCCAGTAGTGTTGAACAGTCCTTCTATGGCTACACCTTC. Translation: CASSVEQSFYGYTF.